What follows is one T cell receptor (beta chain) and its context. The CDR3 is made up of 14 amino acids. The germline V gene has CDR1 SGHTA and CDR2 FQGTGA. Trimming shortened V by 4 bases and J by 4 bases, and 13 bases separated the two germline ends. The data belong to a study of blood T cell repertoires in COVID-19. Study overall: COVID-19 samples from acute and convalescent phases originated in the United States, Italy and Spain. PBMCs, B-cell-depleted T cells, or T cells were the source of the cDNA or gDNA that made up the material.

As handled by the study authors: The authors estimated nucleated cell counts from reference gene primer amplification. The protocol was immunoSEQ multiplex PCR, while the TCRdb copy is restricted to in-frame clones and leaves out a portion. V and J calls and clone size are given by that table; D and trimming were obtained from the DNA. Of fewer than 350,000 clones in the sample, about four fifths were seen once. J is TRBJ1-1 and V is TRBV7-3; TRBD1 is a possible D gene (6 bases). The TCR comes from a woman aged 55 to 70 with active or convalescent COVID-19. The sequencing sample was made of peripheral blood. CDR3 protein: CASSSQGSTTEAFF. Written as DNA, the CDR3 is TGTGCCAGCAGCTCACAGGGTTCCACCACTGAAGCTTTCTTT.